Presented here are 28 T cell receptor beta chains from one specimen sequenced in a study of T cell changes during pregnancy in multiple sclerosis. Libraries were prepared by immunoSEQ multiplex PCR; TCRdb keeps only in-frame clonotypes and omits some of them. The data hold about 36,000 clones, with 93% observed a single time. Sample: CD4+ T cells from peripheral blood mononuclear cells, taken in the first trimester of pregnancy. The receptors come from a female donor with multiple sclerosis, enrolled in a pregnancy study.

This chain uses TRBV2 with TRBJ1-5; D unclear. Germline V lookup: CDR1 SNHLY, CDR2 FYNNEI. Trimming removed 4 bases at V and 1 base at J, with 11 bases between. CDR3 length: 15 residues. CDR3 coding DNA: TGTGCCAGCAGTGGTTCCGGGAAGAGCAATCAGCCCCAGCATTTT. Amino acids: CASSGSGKSNQPQHF.

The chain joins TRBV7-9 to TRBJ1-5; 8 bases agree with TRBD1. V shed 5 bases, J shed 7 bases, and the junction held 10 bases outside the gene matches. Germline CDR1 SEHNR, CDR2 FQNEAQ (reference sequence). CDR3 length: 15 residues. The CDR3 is CASSPGQGSEQPQHF. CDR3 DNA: TGTGCCAGCAGCCCCGGACAGGGAAGCGAACAGCCCCAGCATTTT.

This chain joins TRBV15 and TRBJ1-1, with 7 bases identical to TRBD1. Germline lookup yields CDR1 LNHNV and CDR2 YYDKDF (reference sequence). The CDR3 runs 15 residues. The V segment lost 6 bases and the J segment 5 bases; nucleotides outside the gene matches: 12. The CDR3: CATRTGQFTGTEAFF. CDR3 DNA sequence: TGTGCCACCAGGACGGGACAGTTTACGGGGACTGAAGCTTTCTTT.

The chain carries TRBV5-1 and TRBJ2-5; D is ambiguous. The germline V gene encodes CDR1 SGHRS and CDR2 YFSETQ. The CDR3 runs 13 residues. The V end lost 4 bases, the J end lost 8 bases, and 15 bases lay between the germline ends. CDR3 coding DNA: TGCGCCAGCAGCCCCGATAGCTATCGTACCCAGTACTTC. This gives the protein CASSPDSYRTQYF.

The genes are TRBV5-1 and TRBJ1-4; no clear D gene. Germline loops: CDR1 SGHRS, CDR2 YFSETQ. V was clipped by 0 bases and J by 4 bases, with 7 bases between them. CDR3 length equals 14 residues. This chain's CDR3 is CASSLVTNNEKLFF. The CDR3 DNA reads TGCGCCAGCAGCTTGGTGACAAATAATGAAAAACTGTTTTTT. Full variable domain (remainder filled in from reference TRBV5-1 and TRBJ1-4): KAGVTQTPRYLIKTRGQQVTLSCSPISGHRSVSWYQQTPGQGLQFLFEYFSETQRNKGNFPGRFSGRQFSNSRSEMNVSTLELGDSALYLCASSLVTNNEKLFFGSGTQLSVL.

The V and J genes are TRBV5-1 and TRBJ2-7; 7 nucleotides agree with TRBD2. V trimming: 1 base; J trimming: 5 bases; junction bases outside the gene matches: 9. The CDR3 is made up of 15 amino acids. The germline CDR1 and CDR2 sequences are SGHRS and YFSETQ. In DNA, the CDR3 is TGCGCCAGCAGCTTGATGGGGCGGGGGTCCGACGAGCAGTACTTC. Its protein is CASSLMGRGSDEQYF.

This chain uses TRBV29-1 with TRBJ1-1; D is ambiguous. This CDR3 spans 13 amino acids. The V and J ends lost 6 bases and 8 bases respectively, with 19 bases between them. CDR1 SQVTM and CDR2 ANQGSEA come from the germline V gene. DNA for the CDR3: TGCAGCGTGGACTCCGGGCAACGACAAGAAGCTTTCTTT. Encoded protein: CSVDSGQRQEAFF.

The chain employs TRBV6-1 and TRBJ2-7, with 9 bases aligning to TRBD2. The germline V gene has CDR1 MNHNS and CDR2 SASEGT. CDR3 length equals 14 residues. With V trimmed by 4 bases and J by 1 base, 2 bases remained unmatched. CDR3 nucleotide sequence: TGTGCCAGCAGTGGCCTAGCGGGGTCCTACGAGCAGTACTTC. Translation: CASSGLAGSYEQYF.

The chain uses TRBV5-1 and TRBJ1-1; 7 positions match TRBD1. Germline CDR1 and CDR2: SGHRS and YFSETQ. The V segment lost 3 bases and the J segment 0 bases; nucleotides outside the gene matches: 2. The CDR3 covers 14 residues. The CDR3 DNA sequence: TGCGCCAGCAGCTCGGGACAGTTGAACACTGAAGCTTTCTTT. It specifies CASSSGQLNTEAFF. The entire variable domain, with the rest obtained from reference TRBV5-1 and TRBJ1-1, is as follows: KAGVTQTPRYLIKTRGQQVTLSCSPISGHRSVSWYQQTPGQGLQFLFEYFSETQRNKGNFPGRFSGRQFSNSRSEMNVSTLELGDSALYLCASSSGQLNTEAFFGQGTRLTVV.

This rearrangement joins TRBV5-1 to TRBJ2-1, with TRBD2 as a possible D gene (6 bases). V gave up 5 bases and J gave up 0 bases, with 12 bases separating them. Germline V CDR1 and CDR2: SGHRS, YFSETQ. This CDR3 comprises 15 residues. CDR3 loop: CASSWSSASYNEQFF. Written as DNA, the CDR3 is TGCGCCAGCAGTTGGTCTAGCGCCTCCTACAATGAGCAGTTCTTC.

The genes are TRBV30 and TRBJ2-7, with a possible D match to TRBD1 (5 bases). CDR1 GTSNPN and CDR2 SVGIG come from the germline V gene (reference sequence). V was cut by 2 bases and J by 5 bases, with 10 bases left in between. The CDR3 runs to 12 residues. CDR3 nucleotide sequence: TGTGCCTGGAGTAGAACAGGCCACGAGCAGTACTTC. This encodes CAWSRTGHEQYF.

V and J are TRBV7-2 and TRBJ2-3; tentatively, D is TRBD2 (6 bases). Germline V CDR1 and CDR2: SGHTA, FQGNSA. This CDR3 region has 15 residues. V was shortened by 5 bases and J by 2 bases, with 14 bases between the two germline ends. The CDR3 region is CASSLPGLPTDTQYF. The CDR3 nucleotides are TGTGCCAGCAGCCTTCCGGGACTCCCCACAGATACGCAGTATTTT.

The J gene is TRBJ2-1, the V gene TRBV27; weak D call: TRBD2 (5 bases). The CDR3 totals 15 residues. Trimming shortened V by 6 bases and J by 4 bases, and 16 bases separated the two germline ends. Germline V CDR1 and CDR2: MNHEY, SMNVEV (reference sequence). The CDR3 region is CASRRTAWVYNEQFF. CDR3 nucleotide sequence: TGTGCCAGCAGGCGGACTGCTTGGGTTTACAATGAGCAGTTCTTC.

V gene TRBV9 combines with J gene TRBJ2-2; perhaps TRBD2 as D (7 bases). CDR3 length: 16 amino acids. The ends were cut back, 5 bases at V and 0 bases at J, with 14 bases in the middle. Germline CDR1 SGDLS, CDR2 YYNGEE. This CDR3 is CASSLGGLTNTGELFF. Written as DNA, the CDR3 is TGTGCCAGCAGTCTCGGGGGGCTAACGAACACCGGGGAGCTGTTTTTT.

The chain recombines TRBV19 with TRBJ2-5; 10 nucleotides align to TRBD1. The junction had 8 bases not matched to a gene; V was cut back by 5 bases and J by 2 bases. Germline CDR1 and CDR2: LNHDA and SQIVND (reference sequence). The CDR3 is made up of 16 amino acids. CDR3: CASSLDRGQIQETQYF. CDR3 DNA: TGTGCCAGTAGTCTCGACAGGGGGCAAATTCAAGAGACCCAGTACTTC.

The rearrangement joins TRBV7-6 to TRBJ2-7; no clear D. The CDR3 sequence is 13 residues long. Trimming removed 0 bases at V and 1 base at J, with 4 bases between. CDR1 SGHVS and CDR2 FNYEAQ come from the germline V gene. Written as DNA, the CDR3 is TGTGCCAGCAGCTTAGCCTTTTCCTACGAGCAGTACTTC. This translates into CASSLAFSYEQYF.

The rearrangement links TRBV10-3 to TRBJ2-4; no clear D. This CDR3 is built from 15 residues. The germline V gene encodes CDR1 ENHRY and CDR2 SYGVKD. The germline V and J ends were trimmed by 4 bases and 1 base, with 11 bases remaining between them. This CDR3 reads CAISGGTSAKNIQYF. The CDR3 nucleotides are TGTGCCATCAGTGGCGGCACCTCTGCCAAAAACATTCAGTACTTC.

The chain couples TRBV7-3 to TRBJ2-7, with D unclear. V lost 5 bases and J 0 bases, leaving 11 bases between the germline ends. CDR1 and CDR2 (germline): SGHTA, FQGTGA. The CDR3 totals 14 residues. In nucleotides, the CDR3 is TGTGCCAGCAGCCCCCGGCCGGGCTCCTACGAGCAGTACTTC. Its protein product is CASSPRPGSYEQYF.

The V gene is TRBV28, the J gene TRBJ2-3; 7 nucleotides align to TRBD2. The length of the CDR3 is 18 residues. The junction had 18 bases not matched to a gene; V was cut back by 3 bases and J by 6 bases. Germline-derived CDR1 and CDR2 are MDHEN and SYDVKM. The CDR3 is CASSLRIGLAATPDTQYF. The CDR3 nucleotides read TGTGCCAGCAGTTTGAGGATTGGGCTAGCGGCCACCCCTGATACGCAGTATTTT.

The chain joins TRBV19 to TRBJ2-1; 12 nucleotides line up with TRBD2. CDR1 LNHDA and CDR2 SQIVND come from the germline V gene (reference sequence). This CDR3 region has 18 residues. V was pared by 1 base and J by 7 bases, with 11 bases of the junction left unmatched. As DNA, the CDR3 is TGTGCCAGTAGTATAGTGGGGCTGCTAGCGGGGGGGATGAATGAGCAGTTCTTC. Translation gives CASSIVGLLAGGMNEQFF. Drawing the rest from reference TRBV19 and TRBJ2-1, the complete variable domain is DGGITQSPKYLFRKEGQNVTLSCEQNLNHDAMYWYRQDPGQGLRLIYYSQIVNDFQKGDIAEGYSVSREKKESFPLTVTSAQKNPTAFYLCASSIVGLLAGGMNEQFFGPGTRLTVL.

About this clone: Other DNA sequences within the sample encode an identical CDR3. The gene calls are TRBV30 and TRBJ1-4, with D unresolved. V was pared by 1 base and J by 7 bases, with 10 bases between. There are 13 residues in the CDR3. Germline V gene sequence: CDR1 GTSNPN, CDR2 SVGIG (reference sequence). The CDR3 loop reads CAWSGGHGEKLFF. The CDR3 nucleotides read TGTGCCTGGAGTGGAGGGCACGGTGAAAAACTGTTTTTT.

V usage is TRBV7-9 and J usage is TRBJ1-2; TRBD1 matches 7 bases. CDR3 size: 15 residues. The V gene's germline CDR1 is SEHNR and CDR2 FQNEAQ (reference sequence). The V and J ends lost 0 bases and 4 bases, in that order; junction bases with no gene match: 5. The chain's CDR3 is CASSLAQNRGYGYTF. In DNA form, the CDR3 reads TGTGCCAGCAGCTTAGCGCAAAACAGGGGCTATGGCTACACCTTC.

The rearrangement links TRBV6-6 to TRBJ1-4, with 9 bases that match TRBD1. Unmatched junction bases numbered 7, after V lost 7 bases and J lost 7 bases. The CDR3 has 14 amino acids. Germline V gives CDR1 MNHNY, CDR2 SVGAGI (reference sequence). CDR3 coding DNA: TGTGCCAGCAACTCTCGACAGGGGGGTGAAAAACTGTTTTTT. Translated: CASNSRQGGEKLFF.

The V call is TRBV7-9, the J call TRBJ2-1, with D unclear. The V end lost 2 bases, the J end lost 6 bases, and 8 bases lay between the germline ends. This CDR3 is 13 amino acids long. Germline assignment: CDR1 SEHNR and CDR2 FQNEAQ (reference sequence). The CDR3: CASSLTGANEQFF. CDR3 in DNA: TGTGCCAGCAGCTTAACTGGTGCCAATGAGCAGTTCTTC.

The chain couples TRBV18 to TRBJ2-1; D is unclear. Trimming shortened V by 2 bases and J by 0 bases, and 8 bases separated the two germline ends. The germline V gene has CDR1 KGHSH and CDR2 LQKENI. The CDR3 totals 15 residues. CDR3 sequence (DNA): TGTGCCAGCTCACCATATGGCGGCTCCTACAATGAGCAGTTCTTC. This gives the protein CASSPYGGSYNEQFF. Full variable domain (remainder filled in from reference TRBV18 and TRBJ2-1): NAGVMQNPRHLVRRRGQEARLRCSPMKGHSHVYWYRQLPEEGLKFMVYLQKENIIDESGMPKERFSAEFPKEGPSILRIQQVVRGDSAAYFCASSPYGGSYNEQFFGPGTRLTVL.

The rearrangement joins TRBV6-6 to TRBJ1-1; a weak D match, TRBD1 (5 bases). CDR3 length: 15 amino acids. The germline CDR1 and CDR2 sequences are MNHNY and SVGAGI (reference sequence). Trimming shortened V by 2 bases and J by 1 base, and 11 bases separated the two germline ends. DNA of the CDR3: TGTGCCAGCAGTTACCGCGGACATCCGAACACTGAAGCTTTCTTT. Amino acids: CASSYRGHPNTEAFF.

The CDR3 reads CASSAQLGTSGDNEQFF. The DNA for the CDR3 is TGTGCCAGCAGCGCTCAACTCGGGACTAGCGGAGACAATGAGCAGTTCTTC. The chain recombines TRBV7-2 with TRBJ2-1; 11 bases line up with TRBD2. Germline V gene data show CDR1 as SGHTA and CDR2 as FQGNSA. There are 17 residues in the CDR3. J gave up 5 bases and V 5 bases, and 11 bases lay outside the gene matches.

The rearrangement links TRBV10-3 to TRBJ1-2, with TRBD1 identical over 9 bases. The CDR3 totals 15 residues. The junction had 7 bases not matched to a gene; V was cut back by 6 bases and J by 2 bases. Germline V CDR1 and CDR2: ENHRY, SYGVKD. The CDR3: CAIRQGQGKNYGYTF. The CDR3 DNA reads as TGTGCCATCAGACAAGGACAGGGGAAGAACTATGGCTACACCTTC.